A selection of T cell receptor beta chains follows, all from one sample in a study of Graves' ophthalmopathy and Graves' hyperthyroidism. TCRdb recomputed calls from the multiplex PCR reads with MiXCR, one row per CDR3 protein. The sample has around 670,000 distinct CDR3 sequences; about 44% are singletons. Sequenced input: peripheral blood. The receptors were sampled from an adult man with Graves' ophthalmopathy. The CDR3 runs from the conserved cysteine through the conserved F or W. The order of the fields is V gene, clone size, CDR3 protein. The size entry is marked missing in some rows and otherwise reads once, few, many or a size class.

TRBV7-2	NA	CASSLSRDGTEAFF
TRBV29-1	many	CSVERGWTGELFF
TRBV12-3/TRBV12-4	NA	CASSLDRSGQETQYF
TRBV7-2	many	CASSATSDRGGYGYTF
TRBV24-1	many	CATRQGNNYGYTF
TRBV7-2	many	CASRTSGTYEQYF
TRBV7-6	NA	CASSPGRRTDTQYF
TRBV7-9	NA	CASAPGTGGGSPLHF
TRBV5-1	few	CASSSQGLANTGELFF
TRBV2	NA	CASSGNGGKGTQDF
TRBV7-2	few	CASSLGTSGKLGMETQYF
TRBV25-1	NA	CASRDREAQAFF
TRBV7-3	many	CASSLAHPDTEAFF
TRBV7-9	NA	CASSLPPSGGSTEAFF
TRBV9	NA	CASSANGGAAYGYTF
TRBV7-9	NA	CASSFRQGDLYEQYF
TRBV10-3	NA	CAISKDRGVGEQYF
TRBV10-2	NA	CASTATGVGTDTQYF
TRBV6-6	few	CASSLDFPYYEQYF
TRBV29-1	NA	CSLTRGWEETQYF
TRBV6-2/TRBV6-3	NA	CASSYRGLVETQYF
TRBV10-3	few	CATRDSPYEQYF
TRBV20-1	NA	CSARTGTGGDSGANVLTF
TRBV11-2	NA	CVSSLGDRNTEAFF